These T cell receptor beta chains were read from a single sample in a study of blood T cell repertoires in COVID-19. TCRdb's copy holds only in-frame clones and misses some; the assay was immunoSEQ multiplex PCR. The repertoire holds tens of thousands of clones, 85% to 95% seen once, with approximately 4.1% in the top ten. Sequences were obtained from peripheral blood. The source is a middle-aged man with acute or convalescent COVID-19. Each CDR3 is given with its conserved first and last residue. D genes are given only for firm matches. The size entry is marked missing in some rows and otherwise reads once, few, many or a size class.

D: NA; size: NA; V: TRBV27; J: TRBJ1-1; CDR3: CASSLSVRATEAFF; DNA: TGTGCCAGCAGTTTATCTGTGAGGGCGACTGAAGCTTTCTTT
D: NA; size: NA; V: TRBV19; J: TRBJ1-3; CDR3: CASSITGTHSGNTIYF; DNA: TGTGCCAGTAGTATAACAGGAACACACTCTGGAAACACCATATATTTT
D: TRBD1; size: NA; V: TRBV28; J: TRBJ1-4; CDR3: CASSSAGTGGEKLFF; DNA: TGTGCCAGCAGTTCCGCCGGGACAGGAGGTGAAAAACTGTTTTTT
D: TRBD1; size: NA; V: TRBV5-1; J: TRBJ1-2; CDR3: CASSLGDRGGYGYTF; DNA: TGCGCCAGCAGCTTGGGCGACAGGGGAGGCTATGGCTACACCTTC
D: TRBD1; size: NA; V: TRBV5-5; J: TRBJ2-1; CDR3: CASSLLTGTGDNEQFF; DNA: TGTGCCAGCAGCTTATTGACCGGGACAGGGGACAATGAGCAGTTCTTC
D: NA; size: NA; V: TRBV10-3; J: TRBJ2-6; CDR3: CASRQVSGANVLTF; DNA: TGTGCCTCCCGACAGGTGTCTGGGGCCAACGTCCTGACTTTC
D: NA; size: NA; V: TRBV5-6; J: TRBJ1-1; CDR3: CASSLGVAWAEAFF; DNA: TGTGCCAGCAGCTTGGGGGTAGCGTGGGCTGAAGCTTTCTTT
D: TRBD1; size: NA; V: TRBV2; J: TRBJ1-5; CDR3: CASSEVATGDQPQHF; DNA: TGTGCCAGCAGTGAAGTCGCGACAGGGGATCAGCCCCAGCATTTT
D: TRBD1; size: NA; V: TRBV5-6; J: TRBJ2-7; CDR3: CASSFGGQGLYEQYF; DNA: TGTGCCAGCAGCTTCGGAGGACAGGGCCTGTACGAGCAGTACTTC
D: NA; size: NA; V: TRBV6-5; J: TRBJ2-2; CDR3: CASSPLRSTGELFF; DNA: TGTGCCAGCAGCCCGCTTAGGAGCACCGGGGAGCTGTTTTTT
D: NA; size: NA; V: TRBV6-5; J: TRBJ1-3; CDR3: CASSRDPGNTIYF; DNA: TGTGCCAGCTCCCGAGATCCTGGAAACACCATATATTTT
D: TRBD1; size: NA; V: TRBV20-1; J: TRBJ1-1; CDR3: CSASLSGGLTEAFF; DNA: TGCAGTGCTAGTCTTTCAGGGGGCCTTACTGAAGCTTTCTTT
D: TRBD2; size: NA; V: TRBV19; J: TRBJ2-3; CDR3: CASSLAGGLTDTQYF; DNA: TGTGCCAGTAGTTTAGCGGGAGGGCTCACAGATACGCAGTATTTT
D: TRBD2; size: NA; V: TRBV7-2; J: TRBJ2-7; CDR3: CASSFSLAGVREQYF; DNA: TGTGCCAGCAGCTTCTCTTTAGCGGGAGTAAGGGAGCAGTACTTC
D: TRBD1; size: once; V: TRBV4-1; J: TRBJ1-2; CDR3: CASSQETGTNYGYTF; DNA: TGCGCCAGCAGCCAAGAGACAGGGACTAACTATGGCTACACCTTC
D: TRBD2; size: NA; V: TRBV19; J: TRBJ2-1; CDR3: CASSPPTSGGYNEQFF; DNA: TGTGCCAGTAGTCCGCCAACTAGCGGGGGTTACAATGAGCAGTTCTTC
D: TRBD1; size: NA; V: TRBV9; J: TRBJ1-3; CDR3: CASSVASRWTGGDTIYF; DNA: TGTGCCAGCAGCGTAGCGTCTCGGTGGACAGGGGGGGACACCATATATTTT
D: NA; size: NA; V: TRBV19; J: TRBJ1-3; CDR3: CASRTSGTLPNTIYF; DNA: TGTGCCAGTAGAACTTCCGGGACACTCCCCAACACCATATATTTT
D: NA; size: NA; V: TRBV6-1; J: TRBJ1-2; CDR3: CASSGEGGKIYGYTF; DNA: TGTGCCAGCAGCGGGGAAGGAGGGAAGATCTATGGCTACACCTTC
D: TRBD2; size: NA; V: TRBV5-1; J: TRBJ2-2; CDR3: CASSPGSSGTNTGELFF; DNA: TGCGCCAGCAGCCCGGGCTCCAGCGGGACGAACACCGGGGAGCTGTTTTTT
D: TRBD1; size: NA; V: TRBV5-8; J: TRBJ2-5; CDR3: CASSSGQGNRQETQYF; DNA: TGTGCCAGCAGCTCGGGACAGGGGAATAGACAAGAGACCCAGTACTTC
D: NA; size: NA; V: TRBV4-1; J: TRBJ2-7; CDR3: CASSQNPDNPYEQYF; DNA: TGCGCCAGCAGCCAAAACCCCGACAACCCCTACGAGCAGTACTTC
D: NA; size: NA; V: TRBV5-5; J: TRBJ2-2; CDR3: CASSLAASGTGELFF; DNA: TGTGCCAGCAGCTTGGCGGCTAGTGGTACCGGGGAGCTGTTTTTT
D: NA; size: NA; V: TRBV9; J: TRBJ1-3; CDR3: CASSVAQGQAGNTIYF; DNA: TGTGCCAGCAGCGTAGCACAGGGACAAGCTGGAAACACCATATATTTT
D: TRBD1; size: NA; V: TRBV4-3; J: TRBJ2-3; CDR3: CASSQDRGPKDTQYF; DNA: TGCGCCAGCAGCCAAGACAGGGGGCCTAAAGATACGCAGTATTTT
D: NA; size: once; V: TRBV6-2/TRBV6-3; J: TRBJ2-7; CDR3: CASSYGWEAYEQYF; DNA: TGTGCCAGCAGTTACGGTTGGGAGGCCTACGAGCAGTACTTC
D: NA; size: once; V: TRBV18; J: TRBJ1-5; CDR3: CASSPGTESNQPQHF; DNA: TGTGCCAGCTCCCCCGGGACTGAGAGCAATCAGCCCCAGCATTTT
D: TRBD2; size: NA; V: TRBV3-1/TRBV3-2; J: TRBJ2-1; CDR3: CASSRTSGSWNEQFF; DNA: TGTGCCAGCAGCCGGACTAGCGGGAGTTGGAATGAGCAGTTCTTC
D: TRBD1; size: NA; V: TRBV7-9; J: TRBJ2-3; CDR3: CASSRDREYF; DNA: TGTGCCAGCAGCCGGGACAGGGAGTATTTT
D: TRBD2; size: NA; V: TRBV4-3; J: TRBJ2-7; CDR3: CASSQRLSGSFHEQYF; DNA: TGCGCCAGCAGCCAAAGACTTAGCGGGAGTTTCCACGAGCAGTACTTC
D: TRBD2; size: NA; V: TRBV11-3; J: TRBJ2-1; CDR3: CASSIYRGTSGHSYNEQFF; DNA: TGTGCCAGCAGCATATATCGTGGGACTAGCGGGCACTCCTACAATGAGCAGTTCTTC
D: TRBD2; size: NA; V: TRBV9; J: TRBJ2-1; CDR3: CASSRTSGKANEQFF; DNA: TGTGCCAGCAGCCGGACTAGCGGGAAAGCGAATGAGCAGTTCTTC
D: NA; size: NA; V: TRBV7-2; J: TRBJ1-6; CDR3: CASSFRQGSSSSYNSPLHF; DNA: TGTGCCAGCAGCTTCCGGCAGGGCTCTTCTAGCTCCTATAATTCACCCCTCCACTTT
D: TRBD1; size: NA; V: TRBV7-8; J: TRBJ1-3; CDR3: CASSFSLQGAYGNTIYF; DNA: TGTGCCAGCAGCTTTTCCCTTCAGGGGGCGTATGGAAACACCATATATTTT
D: TRBD1; size: NA; V: TRBV7-6; J: TRBJ2-7; CDR3: CASSLTGSSPYEQYF; DNA: TGTGCCAGCAGCTTGACAGGGTCTTCTCCTTACGAGCAGTACTTC
D: TRBD2; size: NA; V: TRBV25-1; J: TRBJ2-1; CDR3: CARGVTSGVYNEQFF; DNA: TGTGCCAGAGGCGTGACTAGCGGGGTCTACAATGAGCAGTTCTTC
D: NA; size: NA; V: TRBV5-1; J: TRBJ2-3; CDR3: CASRMTTGTDTQYF; DNA: TGCGCCAGCAGAATGACGACTGGCACAGATACGCAGTATTTT
D: NA; size: NA; V: TRBV19; J: TRBJ1-3; CDR3: CASNQGTSGNTIYF; DNA: TGTGCCAGTAATCAGGGCACCTCTGGAAACACCATATATTTT
D: NA; size: NA; V: TRBV21-1; J: TRBJ1-5; CDR3: CASSKVSRGHFSNQPQHF; DNA: TGTGCCAGCAGCAAAGTGAGTAGGGGTCACTTTAGCAATCAGCCCCAGCATTTT
D: TRBD2; size: once; V: TRBV28; J: TRBJ2-1; CDR3: CASRLAGVHNEQFF; DNA: TGTGCCAGCCGACTAGCGGGAGTTCACAATGAGCAGTTCTTC
D: TRBD2; size: NA; V: TRBV9; J: TRBJ2-3; CDR3: CASSVATSGDTQYF; DNA: TGTGCCAGCAGCGTAGCTACTAGCGGGGATACGCAGTATTTT
D: NA; size: NA; V: TRBV2; J: TRBJ2-2; CDR3: CASRTGEDGELFF; DNA: TGTGCCAGCAGGACGGGGGAGGACGGGGAGCTGTTTTTT
D: TRBD1; size: NA; V: TRBV10-3; J: TRBJ1-2; CDR3: CAILGQPQGGYTF; DNA: TGTGCCATCCTGGGACAGCCCCAGGGGGGCTACACCTTC
D: NA; size: NA; V: TRBV19; J: TRBJ2-3; CDR3: CASSLRGRSDTQYF; DNA: TGTGCCAGTAGCCTTAGGGGTAGATCAGATACGCAGTATTTT
D: NA; size: NA; V: TRBV30; J: TRBJ2-1; CDR3: CAWRSLYEQFF; DNA: TGTGCCTGGAGGTCTCTCTATGAGCAGTTCTTC
D: NA; size: NA; V: TRBV18; J: TRBJ1-2; CDR3: CASSPPAGSGIYGYTF; DNA: TGTGCCAGCTCACCACCAGCGGGGTCCGGAATCTATGGCTACACCTTC